This TCR beta chain was recovered during a study of T cells in Graves' hyperthyroidism and ophthalmopathy (dated by TCRdb to between 2018 and 2020). Describing the broader study: To identify TCR V-J signatures that set the groups apart, the researchers used a discovery cohort of roughly 100 patients, made up of around 42 with Graves' ophthalmopathy and about 60 with stable Graves' hyperthyroidism. The approximately 90 discovery patients were randomly split 7:3 into training and test sets. According to the paper, TCR Vbeta CDR3 sequencing was carried out on about 140 peripheral blood samples, which came from under 50 ophthalmopathy, approximately 72 hyperthyroidism and approximately 17 progressor patients. In addition, the study compared T-cell repertoires in thyroid tissue and in blood from roughly 6 Graves' hyperthyroidism patients. Following sampling, methimazole starting at 30 mg daily was given to hyperthyroidism patients, and high-dose intravenous methylprednisolone was given to ophthalmopathy patients. Whether ophthalmopathy could be predicted prospectively was tested in an independent validation cohort made up of roughly 20 hyperthyroidism patients plus 17 patients who later progressed to ophthalmopathy.

TCR beta CDR3 regions were amplified from RNA transcripts. A first-round RT-PCR of the TCR CDR3 used the HTBI primer set with the Qiagen OneStep RT-PCR kit. A second multiplex PCR round built the libraries, followed by size selection and purification. The libraries were sequenced on an Illumina HiSeq2000 using paired-end 100 bp reads. On the authors' methods: SOAPnuke was used to process the raw data, with reads discarded if the reads contained adapters or uncalled bases, had a mean Phred below 15, or lacked an exact constant-primer or identifier match. COPE v1.2.5 was used to merge high-quality paired reads, and clonotypes were defined as unique nucleotide sequences. MiTCR v1.1 was used to align clonotypes to the IMGT TRBV, TRBD and TRBJ reference segments. The analysis was restricted to V-J combinations with a frequency above 0.0001, which together covered 99.2% of the repertoires. A TCS score was defined as the ratio of F50 (clonal expansion) to E x V (chaos), with BLOSUM62-based TCRdist applied between CDR3 peptides within each V-J. Welch's t-statistics and random forest reduced roughly 530 V-J features to 10 to 15, which were used in a naive Bayes classifier (R e1071). The similarity between thyroid and blood repertoires was quantified using the Morisita-Horn index. TCRdb took the public reads, trimmed them with fastp at Q25, ran MiXCR for clone calling and kept in-frame beta chains. Entries are consolidated by CDR3 protein sequence, retaining the most common genes and DNA. The V and J calls come from TCRdb's annotation, not from the publication. The sample has a few hundred thousand distinct CDR3 sequences on record, roughly 50% of them singletons. Jointly, the top ten make up more than 7.5% of the sample.

A patient counted as having stable Graves' hyperthyroidism if no progression to ophthalmopathy occurred over 18 months of follow-up. Hyperthyroidism patients were aged 18 to 65 years and newly diagnosed, with disease duration of less than 2 months. The study excluded patients with uncontrolled infections, other autoimmune diseases, pregnancy or lactation. Clinical symptoms, serum thyroxine and TRAb, thyroid ultrasound, and orbital computed tomography formed the basis for the diagnoses. Total RNA was extracted using Trizol reagent, and RNA quality was assessed on an Agilent 2100 Bioanalyzer. On the study overall, not on this receptor specifically: Most expanded thyroid clonotypes (frequency above 0.001) were also detected in blood, a finding suggesting that blood repertoires may reflect thyroid immune responses. In validation, progression to ophthalmopathy was predicted by the model with 70% to 71% sensitivity and 72.22% specificity, a median of roughly six months before onset. Sample size was not statistically predetermined, and blinding of investigators to group allocation was not performed. Ophthalmopathy was separated from stable hyperthyroidism by a 13 V-J signature model, with approximately 89% sensitivity and 81% to 82% specificity obtained in cross-validation and 80%/75% obtained in testing.

Points on this clonotype: Its binding antigen is unknown. No clone much larger than this one lies a single base away; base qualities are absent.

Sequencing input: peripheral blood or thyroid tissue (not recorded which). This receptor was taken from a woman between 18 and 29 years old with Graves' hyperthyroidism.

The CDR3 region reads CASSAAGTGESGELFF. The nucleotides read TGTGCCAGCAGTGCAGCCGGGACAGGGGAGTCCGGGGAGCTGTTTTTT. The sequence is built from TRBV6-4 and TRBJ2-2; 10 bases in the junction line up with TRBD1. From a lookup of the germline V gene, CDR1 and CDR2 are MRHNA and SNTAGT. The CDR3 goes from the cysteine to the phenylalanine over 16 residues. Of the read, only the CDR3 DNA is kept; its 48 bases are in frame from base 1. Germline trimming: 4 bases from V, 6 bases from J; junction bases outside gene matches: 8.